These 18 T cell receptor beta chains share one sample of origin, sequenced in a study of post-analysis software for immune sequencing data. What these receptors recognize is not known. Unique molecular identifiers were present in the TCR beta cDNA libraries. TCRdb re-derived calls from the PCR reads in MiXCR, one entry per CDR3 protein. The sample yields hundreds of thousands of distinct CDR3 sequences, around 47% seen once. Points from the study as a whole: The five TRBV segments detected at higher frequency in patients than in controls included TRBV5-6, TRBV5-1 and TRBV20-1.

Sequencing was performed on blood. The receptors shown here come from a girl aged 5 to 17 with multiple sclerosis.

In its sample, this clonotype was seen a few times. The V and J genes are TRBV12-3 or TRBV12-4 and TRBJ1-5; TRBD1 agrees at 8 bases. J lost 3 bases, V lost 8 bases, and 3 bases had no gene match. This CDR3 has 13 amino acids. The CDR3, as DNA: TGTGCCAGCTCGGACAGGGTCAATCAGCCCCAGCATTTT. Protein product: CASSDRVNQPQHF.

There are a few counts of this clonotype. This sequence joins TRBV2 and TRBJ2-3; D uncertain. This CDR3 is 14 amino acids long. V gave up 9 bases and J gave up 3 bases, with 16 bases separating them. Germline V CDR1 and CDR2: SNHLY, FYNNEI. CDR3 loop: CASTLLAVTDTQYF. CDR3 sequence (DNA): TGTGCCAGTACTCTTTTGGCGGTTACAGATACGCAGTATTTT.

V is TRBV27 and J is TRBJ2-5; the match to TRBD1 covers 10 bases. Germline values: CDR1 MNHEY, CDR2 SMNVEV (reference sequence). The CDR3 covers 14 residues. The V segment lost 3 bases and the J segment 5 bases; nucleotides outside the gene matches: 3. The CDR3 protein is CASSFPGQGETQYF. For the CDR3, the DNA is TGTGCCAGCAGTTTCCCGGGACAGGGGGAGACCCAGTACTTC.

V and J are TRBV29-1 and TRBJ1-1; tentatively, D is TRBD1 (5 bases). V was shortened by 4 bases and J by 2 bases, with 11 bases between the two germline ends. Germline V gene lookup returns CDR1 SQVTM and CDR2 ANQGSEA. CDR3 size: 13 residues. Here the CDR3 DNA reads TGCAGCGTTGTGGGGCGTTTTAACACTGAAGCTTTCTTT. Encoded protein: CSVVGRFNTEAFF.

This clonotype was detected only once. The rearrangement links TRBV11-3 to TRBJ2-5; D may be TRBD1 or TRBD2 (5 bases each). Per the germline V gene, CDR1 is SGHNT and CDR2 is YENEEA. V lost 7 bases and J 11 bases, leaving 23 bases between the germline ends. CDR3 length equals 14 residues. The CDR3 sequence is CASTPSGASYEQYF. DNA of the CDR3: TGTGCCAGCACCCCATCCGGGGCCTCCTATGAGCAGTACTTC.

This clonotype showed up just a few times. V is TRBV12-3 or TRBV12-4 and J is TRBJ1-2, with unresolved D. V lost 6 bases and J 7 bases, leaving 18 bases between the germline ends. The CDR3 length is 14 residues. In nucleotides, the CDR3 is TGTGCCAGCAGCTCTGGACCTAGGGTGGGTGGCTACACCTTC. Amino acids: CASSSGPRVGGYTF.

The chain links TRBV3-1 to TRBJ1-2, with 8 positions matching TRBD1. J lost 12 bases, V lost 4 bases, and 10 bases had no gene match. CDR1 is LGHDT and CDR2 is YNNKEL in the germline V gene (reference sequence). This CDR3 comprises 13 residues. In DNA, the CDR3 is TGTGCCAGCAGCCGCCGGGACAGGAGTCCACACACCTTC. It encodes CASSRRDRSPHTF. Combining the CDR3 with reference TRBV3-1 and TRBJ1-2 gives the whole variable domain DTAVSQTPKYLVTQMGNDKSIKCEQNLGHDTMYWYKQDSKKFLKIMFSYNNKELIINETVPNRFSPKSPDKAHLNLHINSLELGDSAVYFCASSRRDRSPHTFGSGTRLTVV.

This clonotype was detected only a few times. The chain uses TRBV6-1 and TRBJ2-1; D unresolved. Trimming took 0 bases from V and 3 from J, leaving 0 bases between them. CDR1 is MNHNS and CDR2 is SASEGT in the germline V gene. The CDR3 loop spans 12 amino acids. The CDR3 loop reads CASSEAYNEQFF. The CDR3 DNA reads as TGTGCCAGCAGTGAAGCCTACAATGAGCAGTTCTTC.

This chain connects TRBV7-2 to TRBJ2-1; 13 bases fit TRBD2. The V gene end was trimmed by 5 bases and the J gene end by 3 bases; junction bases not matched to a gene: 10. The CDR3 is 18 residues long. Germline V gene lookup returns CDR1 SGHTA and CDR2 FQGNSA. CDR3 bases: TGTGCCAGCAGCAAACGCTCCGGGACTAGCGGGATCTACAATGAGCAGTTCTTC. This encodes CASSKRSGTSGIYNEQFF.

This clonotype came up a few times. This sequence joins TRBV4-2 and TRBJ2-3; TRBD2 might be the D (5 bases). Germline CDR1 and CDR2: LGHNA and YNFKEQ. The CDR3 contains 16 residues. With 1 base removed from V and 4 bases from J, the gap between germline ends came to 15 bases. The DNA of the CDR3 is TGTGCCAGCAGCCAAGTAACCCCGGACGGGGCAGATACGCAGTATTTT. It encodes CASSQVTPDGADTQYF.

J is TRBJ2-7 and V is TRBV5-1; D is possibly TRBD1 (5 bases). The CDR3 has 13 amino acids. Germline V lookup: CDR1 SGHRS, CDR2 YFSETQ. Trimming took 1 base from V and 7 from J, leaving 12 bases between them. CDR3 amino acids: CASSLMTDLEQYF. CDR3 nucleotide sequence: TGCGCCAGCAGCTTGATGACAGACCTTGAGCAGTACTTC.

V gene TRBV3-1 combines with J gene TRBJ2-1; 9 nucleotides agree with TRBD2. After removal of 0 bases from V and 9 bases from J, the junction contained 6 bases not matched to a gene. CDR3 size: 15 residues. Germline assignment: CDR1 LGHDT and CDR2 YNNKEL (reference sequence). DNA of the CDR3: TGTGCCAGCAGCCAAGATAATAGCGGGGGCGGTGAGCAGTTCTTC. This codes for CASSQDNSGGGEQFF.

V gene TRBV3-1 combines with J gene TRBJ2-1; TRBD2 matches at 7 bases. Unmatched junction bases numbered 8, after V lost 0 bases and J lost 15 bases. The CDR3 runs 13 residues. CDR1 is LGHDT and CDR2 is YNNKEL in the germline V gene (reference sequence). CDR3 sequence: CASSQDAAGRGFF. Here the CDR3 DNA reads TGTGCCAGCAGCCAAGATGCGGCGGGGAGGGGGTTCTTC.

This chain uses TRBV12-3 or TRBV12-4 with TRBJ2-7; D might be TRBD1 or TRBD2, each matching 6 bases. CDR3 length: 12 amino acids. Trimming pared 2 bases from V and 6 bases from J, leaving 8 bases between. Here the CDR3 reads CASSLSGAEQYF. CDR3 DNA sequence: TGTGCCAGCAGTTTATCGGGGGCCGAGCAGTACTTC.

This clonotype occurred a few times. The chain couples TRBV6-4 to TRBJ2-1; 8 nucleotides line up with TRBD2. The CDR3 is 15 amino acids. Trimming cost V 0 bases and J 5 bases; bases outside gene matches: 3. Germline V gives CDR1 MRHNA, CDR2 SNTAGT. CDR3 bases: TGTGCCAGCAGTGACTCGGCGGGGGGAAACAATGAGCAGTTCTTC. This translates into CASSDSAGGNNEQFF.

This clonotype has only a few counts. The gene calls are TRBV7-2 and TRBJ1-1, with D hard to call. CDR1 and CDR2 from the germline V gene are SGHTA and FQGNSA. The CDR3 runs to 15 residues. V dropped 3 bases and J dropped 0 bases, with 11 bases sitting between them. The CDR3 sequence is CASSFSEGLNTEAFF. Written as DNA, the CDR3 is TGTGCCAGCAGCTTTTCCGAGGGTCTGAACACTGAAGCTTTCTTT. The variable domain in full, with the rest retrieved from reference TRBV7-2 and TRBJ1-1, is GAGVSQSPSNKVTEKGKDVELRCDPISGHTALYWYRQSLGQGLEFLIYFQGNSAPDKSGLPSDRFSAERTGGSVSTLTIQRTQQEDSAVYLCASSFSEGLNTEAFFGQGTRLTVV.

This clonotype was seen a handful of times. The chain has TRBV6-6 and TRBJ2-7; the D call may be TRBD1 or TRBD2 (5 bases each). V was pared by 2 bases and J by 2 bases, with 10 bases between. Germline V gene sequence: CDR1 MNHNY, CDR2 SVGAGI (reference sequence). This CDR3 spans 14 amino acids. The CDR3 loop reads CASSYRDHTYEQYF. The DNA for the CDR3 is TGTGCCAGCAGTTACAGGGACCACACCTACGAGCAGTACTTC.

Notes on this clonotype: Mismatch with germline at one junction end may stem from a read error. The chain combines TRBV9 with TRBJ2-3, with D unclear. CDR3 length equals 12 residues. Germline loops: CDR1 SGDLS, CDR2 YYNGEE. CDR3 sequence (DNA): TGTGCCAGCAGCGTAGTAGGAGATACGCGGTATTTT. It codes for CASSVVGDTRYF.